Included here is one T cell receptor beta chain sequence, with context. The antigen is not known. This sample is part of a study of T cell clones after liver transplantation. Background on the study: A pre-transplant mixed lymphocyte reaction with TCRbeta sequencing defined graft-donor-reactive clones followed in post-transplant blood.

Here immunoSEQ multiplex PCR was the method, and the copy in TCRdb shows in-frame clones only, minus some. There are 45,000 to 60,000 clones in the sample; approximately 70% occur only once, and approximately 3% lies in the top ten. Germline values: CDR1 MDHEN, CDR2 SYDVKM. This CDR3 spans 15 amino acids. The V and J ends lost 7 bases and 9 bases respectively, with 25 bases between them. Study results and limitations: In two subjects, few donor cells limited the measurable donor-reactive repertoire. Circulating graft-donor-reactive CD4 TCRbeta sequences fell significantly post-transplant in most of the 8 subjects. Graft donor-reactive T cells may have migrated into the graft rather than being deleted.

The sequence was obtained from a human patient who received a liver transplant. The T cells may partly be graft donor cells. This chain links TRBV28 with TRBJ2-7, with a weak D call TRBD1 (6 bases). Sequencing was performed on CD4+ T cells from blood, taken at the approximately 15-month timepoint. The CDR3 DNA is TGTGCCAGCACCACTTCAGGGGCAGGGGTGCTCGGGCAGTACTTC. This encodes CASTTSGAGVLGQYF.